This T cell receptor beta chain was recovered during a study of CXCR3 chemokines and chemotherapy response in bladder cancer. TCRdb called the PCR reads again in MiXCR, with one record for every CDR3 protein. The table shows 8,000 or so distinct CDR3 sequences, with over 9.5% occurring only once. This CDR3 comprises 15 residues. Germline CDR1 and CDR2: LNHNV and YYDKDF (reference sequence). J was trimmed by 6 bases and V by 1 base; bases with no gene match: 7. This clonotype was recorded at least ten times. This rearrangement joins TRBV15 to TRBJ2-7, with TRBD2 identical over 9 bases. The sequence was obtained from a human donor with bladder cancer that responded to neoadjuvant chemotherapy. Sampling was done from a patient whose treatment included neoadjuvant chemotherapy. For the CDR3, the DNA is TGTGCCACCAGCAGAGGGCGCCTAGCGGGGAGCGAGCAGTACTTC. Protein sequence: CATSRGRLAGSEQYF.